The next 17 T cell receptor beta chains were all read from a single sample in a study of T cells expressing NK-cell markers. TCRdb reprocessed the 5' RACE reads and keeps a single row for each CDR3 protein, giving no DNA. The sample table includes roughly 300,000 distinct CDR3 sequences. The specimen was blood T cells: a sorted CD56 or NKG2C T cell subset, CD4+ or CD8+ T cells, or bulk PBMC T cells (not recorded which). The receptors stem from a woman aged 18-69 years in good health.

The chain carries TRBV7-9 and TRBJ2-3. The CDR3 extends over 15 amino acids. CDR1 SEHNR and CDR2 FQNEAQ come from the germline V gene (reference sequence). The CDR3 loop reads CASSFTPEHTDTQYF.

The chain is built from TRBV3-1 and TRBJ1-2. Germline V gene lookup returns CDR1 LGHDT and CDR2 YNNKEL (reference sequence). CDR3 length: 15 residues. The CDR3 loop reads CASSQDNLNNYGYTF.

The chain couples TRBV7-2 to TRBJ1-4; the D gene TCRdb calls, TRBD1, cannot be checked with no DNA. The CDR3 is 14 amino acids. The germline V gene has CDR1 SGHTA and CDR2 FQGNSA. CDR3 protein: CASSLTGVYEKLFF.

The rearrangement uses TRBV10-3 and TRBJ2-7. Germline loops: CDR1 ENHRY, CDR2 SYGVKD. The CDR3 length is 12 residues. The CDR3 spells CAISEASYEQYF.

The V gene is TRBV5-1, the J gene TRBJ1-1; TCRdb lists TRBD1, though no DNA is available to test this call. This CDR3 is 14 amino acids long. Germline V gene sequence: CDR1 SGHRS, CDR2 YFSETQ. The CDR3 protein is CASSAPGLNTEAFF.

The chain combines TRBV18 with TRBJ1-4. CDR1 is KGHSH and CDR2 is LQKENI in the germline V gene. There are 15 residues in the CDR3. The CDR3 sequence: CASSHPTATNEKLFF.

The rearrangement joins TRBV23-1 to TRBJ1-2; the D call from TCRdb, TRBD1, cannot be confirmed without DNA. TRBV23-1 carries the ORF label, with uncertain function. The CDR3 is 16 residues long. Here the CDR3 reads CASRICKGTPVGGYTF.

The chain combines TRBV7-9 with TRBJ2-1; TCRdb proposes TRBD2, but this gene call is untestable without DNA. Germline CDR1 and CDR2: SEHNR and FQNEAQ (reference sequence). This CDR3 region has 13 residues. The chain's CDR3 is CASSLSGRVEQFF.

CDR3: CASSLVSNRVTEAFF. The chain has TRBV7-2 and TRBJ1-1. Germline CDR1 SGHTA, CDR2 FQGNSA. The CDR3 sequence is 15 residues long.

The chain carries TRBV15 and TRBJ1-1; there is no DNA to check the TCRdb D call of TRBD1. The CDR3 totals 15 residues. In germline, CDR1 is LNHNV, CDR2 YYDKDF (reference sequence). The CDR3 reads CATSTRQGAGTEAFF.

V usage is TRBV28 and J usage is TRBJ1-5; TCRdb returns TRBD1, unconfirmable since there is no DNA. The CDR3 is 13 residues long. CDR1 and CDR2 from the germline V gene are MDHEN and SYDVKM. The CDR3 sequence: CASRSPGGQPQHF.

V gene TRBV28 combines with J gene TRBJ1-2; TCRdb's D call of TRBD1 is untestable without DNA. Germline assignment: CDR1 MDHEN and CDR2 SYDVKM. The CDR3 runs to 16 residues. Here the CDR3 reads CASSLLGQGDWYGYTF.

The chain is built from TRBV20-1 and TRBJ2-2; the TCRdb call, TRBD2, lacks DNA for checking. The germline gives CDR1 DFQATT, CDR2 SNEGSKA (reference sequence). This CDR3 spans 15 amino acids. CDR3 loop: CSARFGTSGAGELFF.

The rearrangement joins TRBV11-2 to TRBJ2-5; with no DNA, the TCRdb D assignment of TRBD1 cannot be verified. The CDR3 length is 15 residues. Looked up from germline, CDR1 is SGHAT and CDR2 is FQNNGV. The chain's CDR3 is CASSLGGTAQETQYF.

The CDR3 here is CASSLWGQPQETQYF. The chain is built from TRBV5-5 and TRBJ2-5. The CDR3 spans 15 residues. CDR1 and CDR2 (germline): SGHKS, YYEKEE (reference sequence). The entire variable domain, with the rest obtained from reference TRBV5-5 and TRBJ2-5, is as follows: DAGVTQSPTHLIKTRGQQVTLRCSPISGHKSVSWYQQVLGQGPQFIFQYYEKEERGRGNFPDRFSARQFPNYSSELNVNALLLGDSALYLCASSLWGQPQETQYFGPGTRLLVL.

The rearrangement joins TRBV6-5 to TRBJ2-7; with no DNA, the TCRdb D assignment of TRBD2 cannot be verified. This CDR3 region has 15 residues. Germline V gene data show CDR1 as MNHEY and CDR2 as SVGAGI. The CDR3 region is CASSWPGRAVYEQYF.

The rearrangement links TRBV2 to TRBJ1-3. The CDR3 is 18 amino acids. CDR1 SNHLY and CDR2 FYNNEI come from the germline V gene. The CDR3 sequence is CASSEFRPAGRSGNTIYF.